This TCR beta chain is from a study of patients and donors after allogeneic stem cell transplantation. TCRdb reanalysed the RT-PCR reads using MiXCR and keeps one entry per CDR3 protein. This table holds 400,000 to 450,000 distinct CDR3 sequences, about a sixth found once. In germline, CDR1 is KGHDR, CDR2 SFDVKD. The CDR3 has 13 amino acids. Trimming removed 7 bases at V and 3 bases at J, with 11 bases between. This clonotype was seen a few times. The origin of this receptor is a human donor who was either an allogeneic HSCT recipient or a stem cell or donor lymphocyte infusion donor (not recorded which). It is not recorded whose cells these are; they may come from a transplant donor. What was sequenced was blood, either unsorted or a sorted T cell fraction (not recorded which). The rearrangement links TRBV24-1 to TRBJ2-5; D possibly corresponds to TRBD2 (5 bases). The CDR3 here is CATSRGGEETQYF. Here the CDR3 DNA reads TGTGCCACCAGCCGAGGAGGAGAAGAGACCCAGTACTTC.